This paragraph reports one TCR beta chain. The record originates from a study of blood T cell repertoires in COVID-19. Looking at the study overall: Acute and convalescent COVID-19 specimens originated in the United States, Italy and Spain. PBMCs, B-cell-depleted T cells, or T cells were the source of the cDNA or gDNA that made up the material.

Germline CDR1 reads LGHNA; CDR2 reads YNFKEQ. Trimming pared 0 bases from V and 8 bases from J, leaving 11 bases between. The CDR3 length is 14 residues. Enrolment of Seattle patients took place during active infection, and they were followed longitudinally. In the original analysis: It was from reference gene primer amplification that nucleated cell counts were estimated. The protocol was immunoSEQ multiplex PCR, while the TCRdb copy is restricted to in-frame clones and leaves out a portion. V and J calls and clone size are given by that table; D and trimming were obtained from the DNA. The sample carries just over 350,000 clones, roughly 90% recorded once.

The clonotype was recovered from a woman in her sixties or seventies with COVID-19, enrolled during active disease. The rearrangement links TRBV4-2 to TRBJ1-5; no definite D call. Source material: peripheral blood. CDR3 sequence (DNA): TGTGCCAGCAGCCAAGAGGCGGGTGGAGAGCCCCAGCATTTT. This codes for CASSQEAGGEPQHF.